The T cell receptor (beta chain) described here comes from a study of metastatic and nonmetastatic thyroid tumors. Ahead of thyroid surgery, no patient had received treatment of any kind. TCRdb re-called the PCR reads with MiXCR. The sample yields approximately 6,900 clones, about 30% seen once. Trimming stripped 6 bases from V and 6 bases from J, with 14 bases between. The CDR3 has 14 residues. Per germline, CDR1 LGHNT and CDR2 FRNRAP. This clonotype was obtained from a male donor with papillary thyroid cancer or a benign thyroid nodule (not recorded which). Some clones in this sample may be carry-over from other donors' samples. Specimen: adjacent normal tissue. The V call is TRBV12-5, the J call TRBJ2-2; TRBD2 is a possible D gene (6 bases). The CDR3 DNA follows: TGTGCTAGTGGATCGGGACTGAAGGCCGGGGAGCTGTTTTTT. Translating gives CASGSGLKAGELFF.